A single sample is the source of the 28 T cell receptor beta chains below, sequenced in a study of blood T cell repertoires in COVID-19. The protocol was immunoSEQ multiplex PCR, while the TCRdb copy is restricted to in-frame clones and leaves out a portion. The sample has 200,000 to 250,000 clones, under 85% seen once; the top ten hold roughly 7%. The sequenced sample consisted of peripheral blood. These receptors all stem from a woman of 80 years or more with COVID-19, enrolled during active disease.

The chain combines TRBV7-8 with TRBJ2-6; D is possibly TRBD1 (6 bases). The V gene lost 4 bases and the J gene lost 1 base, with 11 bases spanning the gap. CDR3 length: 16 amino acids. Germline CDR1 SGHVS, CDR2 FQNEAQ. DNA of the CDR3: TGTGCCAGCAGCTCTCAACAGGGTTCTGGGGCCAACGTCCTGACTTTC. It codes for CASSSQQGSGANVLTF.

In this sample, this clone turned up once. The V call is TRBV3-1 (or the pseudogene TRBV3-2), the J call TRBJ2-7, with D uncertain. The CDR3 consists of 13 residues. Germline values: CDR1 LGHDT, CDR2 YNNKEL (reference sequence). Trimming removed 2 bases from V and 3 bases from J, with 8 bases in between. CDR3 amino acids: CASSQLRSYEQYF. The CDR3 DNA is TGTGCCAGCAGCCAACTCCGGAGCTACGAGCAGTACTTC.

In its sample, this clone was seen once. CDR3: CDETGSTTEAFF. Here the CDR3 DNA reads TGTGACGAAACAGGGTCAACCACTGAAGCTTTCTTT. The V call is TRBV25-1, the J call TRBJ1-1; the D gene is possibly TRBD1 (6 bases). The germline V gene encodes CDR1 MGHDK and CDR2 SYGVNS. There are 12 residues in the CDR3.

CDR3 residues: CASRRTENTEAFF. CDR3 sequence (DNA): TGTGCCAGCAGGCGTACAGAGAACACTGAAGCTTTCTTT. This chain links TRBV3-1 (or the pseudogene TRBV3-2) with TRBJ1-1; D gene uncertain. Germline CDR1 is LGHDT and CDR2 is YNNKEL (reference sequence). Trimming took off 6 bases at V and 1 base at J, with 9 bases between the two ends. The CDR3 runs 13 residues.

This clone was recorded once. This chain joins TRBV25-1 and TRBJ1-4, with a weak D call TRBD1 (6 bases). V lost 5 bases and J lost 8, with 15 bases in between. CDR3 size: 14 residues. Per the germline V gene, CDR1 is MGHDK and CDR2 is SYGVNS. CDR3 loop: CASSRAGVGEKLFF. In nucleotides, the CDR3 is TGTGCCAGCAGTCGGGCAGGGGTTGGGGAAAAACTGTTTTTT.

This chain uses TRBV6-5 with TRBJ2-7; possible D gene TRBD2, 7 bases. V gave up 6 bases and J gave up 6 bases, with 18 bases separating them. The CDR3 has 14 residues. In germline, CDR1 is MNHEY, CDR2 SVGAGI. The CDR3 sequence is CASRGGQGPAEQYF. The CDR3 coding sequence is TGTGCCAGCAGGGGGGGGCAGGGTCCGGCCGAGCAGTACTTC.

The chain joins TRBV12-3 or TRBV12-4 to TRBJ1-1; 9 bases match TRBD1. The CDR3 is 13 residues long. V lost 7 bases and J lost 5; bases outside the gene matches: 5. This chain's CDR3 is CASTRDRETEAFF. The CDR3, as DNA: TGTGCCAGCACTCGGGACAGGGAAACTGAAGCTTTCTTT.

The rearrangement links TRBV12-3 or TRBV12-4 to TRBJ2-1; the D gene is possibly TRBD2 (5 bases). Trimming pared 1 base from V and 6 bases from J, leaving 7 bases between. The CDR3 runs to 13 residues. CDR3 region: CASSLGTSNEQFF. In DNA, the CDR3 is TGTGCCAGCAGTTTAGGGACTTCCAATGAGCAGTTCTTC.

This chain uses TRBV2 with TRBJ2-1; D is unresolved. Per germline, CDR1 SNHLY and CDR2 FYNNEI. V was clipped by 5 bases and J by 10 bases, with 12 bases between them. The CDR3 sequence is 12 residues long. CDR3 DNA sequence: TGTGCCAGCAGTTACGCTCGTGAGGAGCAGTTCTTC. Amino acid sequence: CASSYAREEQFF.

V is TRBV7-2 and J is TRBJ2-3, with TRBD2 as a possible D gene (5 bases). With 0 bases removed from V and 0 bases from J, the gap between germline ends came to 13 bases. Germline loops: CDR1 SGHTA, CDR2 FQGNSA. The CDR3 is 17 amino acids. CDR3 amino acids: CASSLALGAGSTDTQYF. The CDR3 region has the DNA TGTGCCAGCAGCTTAGCATTGGGTGCGGGTAGCACAGATACGCAGTATTTT. Complete variable domain (other parts from reference TRBV7-2 and TRBJ2-3): GAGVSQSPSNKVTEKGKDVELRCDPISGHTALYWYRQSLGQGLEFLIYFQGNSAPDKSGLPSDRFSAERTGGSVSTLTIQRTQQEDSAVYLCASSLALGAGSTDTQYFGPGTRLTVL.

The gene calls are TRBV20-1 and TRBJ2-3; D may be TRBD1 (5 bases). Germline CDR1 is DFQATT and CDR2 is SNEGSKA (reference sequence). The CDR3 spans 11 residues. CDR3 DNA: TGCAGCGCGGACACCACAGATACGCAGTATTTT. Translated: CSADTTDTQYF.

Notes on this clone: The sample holds other DNA sequences that translate to the same CDR3. The J gene is TRBJ2-2, the V gene TRBV18, with 7 bases that match TRBD1. This CDR3 region has 15 residues. CDR1 is KGHSH and CDR2 is LQKENI in the germline V gene. The trim removed 2 bases at V and 0 bases at J, leaving 0 bases unmatched. The CDR3 bases are TGTGCCAGCTCACCAGGACAGGCGAACACCGGGGAGCTGTTTTTT. Translated, it gives CASSPGQANTGELFF.

CDR3 sequence reads: CASSLKLATVPGGWTEAFF. CDR3 in DNA: TGCGCCAGCAGCCTGAAGTTGGCCACCGTACCAGGGGGTTGGACTGAAGCTTTCTTT. This chain connects TRBV5-1 to TRBJ1-1; 7 bases agree with TRBD1. The CDR3 is 19 residues long. Trimming at V came to 4 bases and at J to 5 bases, leaving 23 bases not matched to a gene. The germline gives CDR1 SGHRS, CDR2 YFSETQ.

This clone was detected only once. The V gene is TRBV28, the J gene TRBJ1-2; possible D gene TRBD1, 6 bases. The V and J ends lost 5 bases and 8 bases respectively, with 12 bases between them. Per germline, CDR1 MDHEN and CDR2 SYDVKM. CDR3 size: 12 residues. Written as DNA, the CDR3 is TGTGCCAGCAGTCGGGGTGGGGGCGGCTACACCTTC. It specifies CASSRGGGGYTF.

The chain carries TRBV6-6 and TRBJ1-2; 8 bases agree with TRBD1. CDR1 and CDR2 (germline): MNHNY, SVGAGI (reference sequence). Trimming removed 5 bases from V and 8 bases from J; junction bases left unmatched: 7. The CDR3 extends over 13 amino acids. The CDR3 DNA follows: TGTGCCAGCAGTGTACAGGGGGGTGGAGGCTACACCTTC. This gives the protein CASSVQGGGGYTF.

V is TRBV29-1 and J is TRBJ2-1, with 9 bases identical to TRBD2. CDR3 length equals 16 residues. With 4 bases clipped from V and 5 bases from J, the junction kept 12 bases outside the gene matches. Germline CDR1 and CDR2: SQVTM and ANQGSEA. In DNA form, the CDR3 reads TGCAGCGTTGTAGGCCCCGGGACTAGCCCCAACAATGAGCAGTTCTTC. Amino acids: CSVVGPGTSPNNEQFF.

This chain joins TRBV5-1 and TRBJ1-1; 7 bases align to TRBD1. Per germline, CDR1 SGHRS and CDR2 YFSETQ. This CDR3 comprises 15 residues. J lost 8 bases, V lost 0 bases, and 10 bases had no gene match. The CDR3 here is CASSLVSGGLIEAFF. The CDR3, as DNA: TGCGCCAGCAGCTTGGTTTCAGGGGGACTGATCGAAGCTTTCTTT.

This sequence joins TRBV28 and TRBJ2-1, with D tentatively TRBD2 (5 bases). The germline gives CDR1 MDHEN, CDR2 SYDVKM. Trimming pared 6 bases from V and 9 bases from J, leaving 12 bases between. CDR3 length equals 12 residues. The chain's CDR3 is CASSLRVGEQFF. As DNA, the CDR3 is TGTGCCAGCAGCTTGCGGGTCGGTGAGCAGTTCTTC.

CDR3 protein: CASSLEGLKNTEAFF. The CDR3 DNA reads TGTGCCAGCAGCTTAGAGGGGTTAAAGAACACTGAAGCTTTCTTT. The V and J genes are TRBV7-2 and TRBJ1-1, with a tentative D call TRBD1 (5 bases). Germline-derived CDR1 and CDR2 are SGHTA and FQGNSA. V lost 1 base to trimming and J lost 1 base, with 10 bases between them. The CDR3 totals 15 residues. The full variable domain, completed using reference TRBV7-2 and TRBJ1-1, is GAGVSQSPSNKVTEKGKDVELRCDPISGHTALYWYRQSLGQGLEFLIYFQGNSAPDKSGLPSDRFSAERTGGSVSTLTIQRTQQEDSAVYLCASSLEGLKNTEAFFGQGTRLTVV.

This rearrangement joins TRBV28 to TRBJ2-5; D gene uncertain. This CDR3 has 13 amino acids. From germline, CDR1 is MDHEN and CDR2 SYDVKM. V gave up 2 bases and J gave up 0 bases, with 4 bases separating them. CDR3 sequence (DNA): TGTGCCAGCAGTTTACCCAACCAAGAGACCCAGTACTTC. Its protein product is CASSLPNQETQYF.

The chain has TRBV24-1 and TRBJ1-5, with D possibly matching TRBD1 (5 bases). V was trimmed by 4 bases and J by 9 bases, leaving 18 bases between them. CDR3 size: 15 residues. Germline V gene sequence: CDR1 KGHDR, CDR2 SFDVKD. CDR3 protein: CATSDPVQGVGPQHF. DNA of the CDR3: TGTGCCACCAGTGACCCGGTTCAGGGCGTTGGGCCCCAGCATTTT.

This sequence joins TRBV2 and TRBJ2-3; TRBD1 is a possible D gene (6 bases). The V end lost 2 bases, the J end lost 1 base, and 10 bases lay between the germline ends. Per germline, CDR1 SNHLY and CDR2 FYNNEI. CDR3 size: 15 residues. This chain's CDR3 is CASSELGAGTDTQYF. CDR3 bases: TGTGCCAGCAGTGAACTGGGGGCAGGCACAGATACGCAGTATTTT. Together with reference TRBV2 and TRBJ2-3, the CDR3 gives the full variable domain: EPEVTQTPSHQVTQMGQEVILRCVPISNHLYFYWYRQILGQKVEFLVSFYNNEISEKSEIFDDQFSVERPDGSNFTLKIRSTKLEDSAMYFCASSELGAGTDTQYFGPGTRLTVL.

V is TRBV5-4 and J is TRBJ1-2; the D gene is possibly TRBD1 (5 bases). The CDR3 runs to 18 residues. The germline V gene has CDR1 SGHNT and CDR2 YYREEE (reference sequence). The V gene lost 4 bases and the J gene lost 2 bases, with 24 bases spanning the gap. CDR3 bases: TGTGCCAGCAGCCCCCCCGGAGTAAGGGGAGGGGAAAACTATGGCTACACCTTC. Amino acid sequence: CASSPPGVRGGENYGYTF.

The genes are TRBV5-1 and TRBJ1-1, with 7 positions matching TRBD1. Germline V gene lookup returns CDR1 SGHRS and CDR2 YFSETQ. Germline trimming cut 4 bases from V and 0 bases from J; bases unmatched to any gene: 3. This CDR3 comprises 14 residues. The CDR3 region is CASSTGQLNTEAFF. The CDR3 DNA is TGCGCCAGCAGCACGGGACAGCTGAACACTGAAGCTTTCTTT.

The genes are TRBV18 and TRBJ1-2, with 7 bases matching TRBD1. After removal of 4 bases from V and 8 bases from J, the junction contained 4 bases not matched to a gene. This CDR3 is built from 12 residues. Germline V lookup: CDR1 KGHSH, CDR2 LQKENI. For the CDR3, the DNA is TGTGCCAGCTCACTTGACAGGGTCGGCTACACCTTC. Translating it yields CASSLDRVGYTF.

This clone showed up just a few times. The chain employs TRBV6-6 and TRBJ1-3; D unresolved. Between the trimmed V and J ends, which lost 5 bases and 0 bases, there was a span of 14 bases. Germline V gene sequence: CDR1 MNHNY, CDR2 SVGAGI (reference sequence). The CDR3 totals 16 residues. The CDR3 nucleotides read TGTGCCAGCAGTCCCCAACAATATTTCTCTGGAAACACCATATATTTT. As protein: CASSPQQYFSGNTIYF.

This clone was counted a few times. The rearrangement uses TRBV10-1 and TRBJ1-1; possibly TRBD1 for D (6 bases). Trimming pared 0 bases from V and 6 bases from J, leaving 17 bases between. Germline values: CDR1 WNHNN, CDR2 SYGVQD (reference sequence). The CDR3 contains 16 residues. The CDR3 region is CASSESGAGWGSEAFF. CDR3 bases: TGCGCCAGCAGTGAGTCGGGGGCAGGGTGGGGGTCTGAAGCTTTCTTT.

This clone has a single count. This sequence joins TRBV7-9 and TRBJ1-2; D is perhaps TRBD1 (6 bases). V lost 5 bases and J 2 bases, leaving 15 bases between the germline ends. Per the germline V gene, CDR1 is SEHNR and CDR2 is FQNEAQ (reference sequence). This CDR3 has 15 residues. CDR3 nucleotides: TGTGCCAGCAGCCCCGGGACACCAAGGAACTATGGCTACACCTTC. It codes for CASSPGTPRNYGYTF.